Included here is one TCR beta chain sequence, with context. The authors ran a second PCR of about 6 to 11 cycles using a sample-barcoded 5' primer and a J-beta primer mix. TCRdb ran MiXCR on the 5' RACE reads and lists one entry per CDR3 protein. The sample contains about 1.1 million distinct CDR3 sequences, 35% to 40% of which appear only once. The sample belongs to a study of blood T cells in healthy people across ages. Per the germline V gene, CDR1 is SNHLY and CDR2 is FYNNEI. V was shortened by 1 base and J by 0 bases, with 10 bases between the two germline ends. The CDR3 has 16 residues. The TCR was taken from a man aged 18 to 35 in good health. The sample consisted of blood. The chain combines TRBV2 with TRBJ2-1; no clear D. The CDR3 bases are TGTGCCAGCAGTGAAGAGACGTATAGCTCCTACAATGAGCAGTTCTTC. This encodes CASSEETYSSYNEQFF.